The next 27 T cell receptor beta chains were all read from a single sample in a study of regulatory T cells in long-lasting Graves disease. Investigators prepared the TCR beta libraries by applying iRepertoire HTBI primers and Arm-PCR of CDR3 regions. TCRdb processed the multiplex PCR reads anew with MiXCR; each CDR3 protein has one entry. The repertoire includes approximately 500,000 distinct CDR3 sequences, about 22% of them detected once, and more than 6% sits in the top ten. Time point denoted: persistent/refractory GD, antithyroid drugs over 5 years with positive TRAb. Construction of the TCR library relied on RNA isolated from PBMCs. Source: peripheral blood mononuclear cells (PBMCs), taken when the disease was refractory, from a patient treated with antithyroid drugs. The receptors stem from a female donor with Graves disease.

The sample holds many counts of this clonotype. The chain couples TRBV28 to TRBJ1-1; D not certain. Germline values: CDR1 MDHEN, CDR2 SYDVKM. The CDR3 runs to 13 residues. Trimming stripped 2 bases from V and 1 base from J, with 5 bases between. CDR3 sequence (DNA): TGTGCCAGCAGTTTACCGGGGAACACTGAAGCTTTCTTT. It yields the protein CASSLPGNTEAFF.

The CDR3 nucleotides read TGTGCCAGCAGCTTAACAGGGATGGATGGGAGCACTGAAGCTTTCTTT. Amino acids: CASSLTGMDGSTEAFF. The chain recombines TRBV7-3 with TRBJ1-1, with D hard to call. The V end lost 0 bases, the J end lost 4 bases, and 15 bases lay between the germline ends. In germline, CDR1 is SGHTA, CDR2 FQGTGA. The CDR3 has 16 amino acids.

This clonotype has ten or more counts. V gene TRBV7-3 combines with J gene TRBJ2-4, with 9 bases matching TRBD2. The CDR3 spans 18 residues. The J segment lost 0 bases and the V segment lost 0 bases, leaving 6 bases of the junction unmatched. Germline V gene data show CDR1 as SGHTA and CDR2 as FQGTGA. CDR3 sequence reads: CASSLTASGDLAKNIQYF. CDR3 sequence (DNA): TGTGCCAGCAGCTTAACGGCTAGCGGGGATCTAGCCAAAAACATTCAGTACTTC.

This chain joins TRBV28 and TRBJ2-1; D not certain. The germline V and J ends were trimmed by 5 bases and 0 bases, with 8 bases remaining between them. Germline V gene data show CDR1 as MDHEN and CDR2 as SYDVKM. This CDR3 is 14 amino acids long. The CDR3 reads CASSPYSSYNEQFF. The CDR3 DNA follows: TGTGCCAGCAGTCCCTACAGCTCCTACAATGAGCAGTTCTTC.

This clonotype has just one count. The V call is TRBV20-1, the J call TRBJ2-3; TRBD1 agrees at 8 bases. The ends lost 7 bases at V and 2 bases at J; junction bases unmatched: 5. The CDR3 extends over 13 amino acids. Germline CDR1 DFQATT, CDR2 SNEGSKA (reference sequence). CDR3 amino acids: CSVGQGYTDTQYF. DNA for the CDR3: TGCAGTGTAGGACAGGGATACACAGATACGCAGTATTTT.

Only a few counts were recorded for this clonotype. The chain's CDR3 is CATSRPSMNTEAFF. The CDR3 nucleotides read TGTGCCACCAGCAGACCCTCCATGAACACTGAAGCTTTCTTT. V usage is TRBV15 and J usage is TRBJ1-1; D gene unclear. V gave up 2 bases and J gave up 0 bases, with 7 bases separating them. CDR1 and CDR2 from the germline V gene are LNHNV and YYDKDF (reference sequence). This CDR3 contains 14 residues. Variable domain in full (rest from reference TRBV15 and TRBJ1-1): DAMVIQNPRYQVTQFGKPVTLSCSQTLNHNVMYWYQQKSSQAPKLLFHYYDKDFNNEADTPDNFQSRRPNTSFCFLDIRSPGLGDTAMYLCATSRPSMNTEAFFGQGTRLTVV.

This clonotype has at least ten counts. The rearrangement uses TRBV11-2 and TRBJ1-5; D might be TRBD1 (5 bases). Germline V gene data show CDR1 as SGHAT and CDR2 as FQNNGV. The V end was cut by 3 bases, the J end by 0 bases, with 18 bases between. The CDR3 has 18 amino acids. This CDR3 reads CASSLRGSPLGSNQPQHF. The CDR3 bases are TGTGCCAGCAGCTTGCGGGGGTCTCCGCTAGGTAGCAATCAGCCCCAGCATTTT.

Ten or more counts support this clonotype. The V gene is TRBV28, the J gene TRBJ2-7, with D uncertain. Germline-derived CDR1 and CDR2 are MDHEN and SYDVKM. The CDR3 length is 13 residues. The germline V and J ends were trimmed by 3 bases and 2 bases, with 8 bases remaining between them. CDR3 nucleotides: TGTGCCAGCAGTTTTGGCATGACCTACGAGCAGTACTTC. Residues: CASSFGMTYEQYF.

The V call is TRBV7-6, the J call TRBJ1-3; TRBD1 is a possible D gene (5 bases). Germline V gene lookup returns CDR1 SGHVS and CDR2 FNYEAQ. This CDR3 is built from 15 residues. Between the trimmed V and J ends, which lost 5 bases and 0 bases, there was a span of 11 bases. The CDR3 spells CASSPGISSGNTIYF. The CDR3 bases are TGTGCCAGCAGCCCAGGGATCAGCTCTGGAAACACCATATATTTT. Full variable domain (outside the CDR3, taken from reference TRBV7-6 and TRBJ1-3): GAGVSQSPRYKVTKRGQDVALRCDPISGHVSLYWYRQALGQGPEFLTYFNYEAQQDKSGLPNDRFSAERPEGSISTLTIQRTEQRDSAMYRCASSPGISSGNTIYFGEGSWLTVV.

This clonotype was detected only a few times. The chain carries TRBV11-1 and TRBJ2-1; possibly TRBD1 or TRBD2 for D (6 bases each). The CDR3 sequence is 16 residues long. Germline CDR1 SGHAT, CDR2 FQDESV (reference sequence). V shed 4 bases and J shed 2 bases, with 15 bases lying between them. CDR3 region: CASSSLRGATYNEQFF. The DNA of the CDR3 is TGTGCCAGCAGCTCACTTAGGGGGGCCACCTACAATGAGCAGTTCTTC. The full variable domain, in which reference TRBV11-1 and TRBJ2-1 provide the parts outside the CDR3, is EAEVAQSPRYKITEKSQAVAFWCDPISGHATLYWYRQILGQGPELLVQFQDESVVDDSQLPKDRFSAERLKGVDSTLKIQPAELGDSAMYLCASSSLRGATYNEQFFGPGTRLTVL.

This sequence joins TRBV5-6 and TRBJ1-1, with a possible D match to TRBD1 (6 bases). The CDR3 covers 14 residues. The V gene's germline CDR1 is SGHDT and CDR2 YYEEEE. Trimming took off 3 bases at V and 4 bases at J, with 13 bases between the two ends. Here the CDR3 DNA reads TGTGCCAGCAGCTCGGTGGGGGGGCCCACTGAAGCTTTCTTT. It encodes CASSSVGGPTEAFF.

This clonotype was counted a few times. This rearrangement joins TRBV2 to TRBJ1-1; D gene uncertain. Between the trimmed V and J ends, which lost 8 bases and 2 bases, there was a span of 12 bases. CDR3 size: 13 residues. The V gene's germline CDR1 is SNHLY and CDR2 FYNNEI. The CDR3 coding sequence is TGTGCCAGCCGGGCGGGTACAAACACTGAAGCTTTCTTT. The encoded protein is CASRAGTNTEAFF.

This clonotype was counted many times. The chain uses TRBV19 and TRBJ2-5; D call uncertain. V was pared by 3 bases and J by 2 bases, with 7 bases between. The germline gives CDR1 LNHDA, CDR2 SQIVND (reference sequence). The CDR3 has 13 residues. This chain's CDR3 is CASSMTEQETQYF. The CDR3 DNA follows: TGTGCCAGTAGTATGACCGAACAAGAGACCCAGTACTTC.

This clonotype occurred a few times. The chain is built from TRBV27 and TRBJ2-7; 12 bases match TRBD1. Germline V CDR1 and CDR2: MNHEY, SMNVEV (reference sequence). The CDR3 contains 15 residues. After removal of 6 bases from V and 5 bases from J, the junction contained 8 bases not matched to a gene. CDR3 nucleotide sequence: TGTGCCAGCAGCCAAGCGGGGACAGGGGGCAACGAGCAGTACTTC. This sequence encodes CASSQAGTGGNEQYF.

The genes are TRBV28 and TRBJ2-2; no clear D. V lost 6 bases and J lost 5, with 10 bases in between. CDR3 length: 13 residues. Germline-derived CDR1 and CDR2 are MDHEN and SYDVKM. For the CDR3, the DNA is TGTGCCAGCAGAGTATCCGGGACCGGGGAGCTGTTTTTT. Protein: CASRVSGTGELFF.

This clonotype was counted between two and nine times. The chain joins TRBV14 to TRBJ1-6; no clear D gene. Trimming pared 6 bases from V and 8 bases from J, leaving 8 bases between. This CDR3 spans 12 amino acids. The germline gives CDR1 SGHDN, CDR2 FVKESK. CDR3 residues: CASSPQDSPLHF. The CDR3 DNA reads as TGTGCCAGCAGTCCGCAGGATTCACCCCTCCACTTT.

This clonotype was recorded a few times. J is TRBJ1-1 and V is TRBV6-5, with a tentative D call TRBD1 (6 bases). The V gene's germline CDR1 is MNHEY and CDR2 SVGAGI. The CDR3 is 13 amino acids. V lost 2 bases to trimming and J lost 3 bases, with 7 bases between them. CDR3 bases: TGTGCCAGCAGTTACGGACAGTACACTGAAGCTTTCTTT. Its translation is CASSYGQYTEAFF.

The CDR3 region has the DNA TGTGCCAGCAGCTTGGGGTACCTATATGGTTCACCCCTCCACTTT. This gives the protein CASSLGYLYGSPLHF. The chain is built from TRBV5-6 and TRBJ1-6; D is uncertain. Germline values: CDR1 SGHDT, CDR2 YYEEEE. This CDR3 has 15 amino acids. V was shortened by 0 bases and J by 9 bases, with 13 bases between the two germline ends.

This clonotype has just a few counts. This chain uses TRBV5-1 with TRBJ2-7; D might be TRBD1 (6 bases). Germline CDR1 and CDR2: SGHRS and YFSETQ. The V and J ends lost 0 bases and 5 bases respectively, with 12 bases between them. This CDR3 is 14 amino acids long. The DNA of the CDR3 is TGCGCCAGCAGCTTGGGTCAGGGGCTGAACGAGCAGTACTTC. Translated: CASSLGQGLNEQYF. Full variable domain (outside the CDR3, taken from reference TRBV5-1 and TRBJ2-7): KAGVTQTPRYLIKTRGQQVTLSCSPISGHRSVSWYQQTPGQGLQFLFEYFSETQRNKGNFPGRFSGRQFSNSRSEMNVSTLELGDSALYLCASSLGQGLNEQYFGPGTRLTVT.

This clonotype was seen repeatedly, ten times or more. The chain combines TRBV20-1 with TRBJ2-7; D is ambiguous. CDR3 length equals 14 residues. V was cut by 3 bases and J by 0 bases, with 12 bases left in between. Germline values: CDR1 DFQATT, CDR2 SNEGSKA (reference sequence). DNA for the CDR3: TGCAGTGCTAGTTCAACTACCGACTCCTACGAGCAGTACTTC. Protein sequence: CSASSTTDSYEQYF.

This clonotype was seen ten or more times. The chain links TRBV27 to TRBJ1-4, with 7 bases lining up with TRBD1. Germline assignment: CDR1 MNHEY and CDR2 SMNVEV (reference sequence). This CDR3 contains 18 residues. V dropped 2 bases and J dropped 11; count of bases not matched to a gene: 20. The chain's CDR3 is CASSLTGTELISLRKLFF. The DNA of the CDR3 is TGTGCCAGCAGTTTAACCGGGACAGAGCTTATAAGCCTGAGGAAACTGTTTTTT.

This clonotype was recorded many times. The genes are TRBV29-1 and TRBJ1-4; no reliable D call. Germline lookup yields CDR1 SQVTM and CDR2 ANQGSEA. The CDR3 loop spans 13 amino acids. Trimming took off 6 bases at V and 2 bases at J, with 10 bases between the two ends. In DNA form, the CDR3 reads TGCAGCGTCGCTTCTCTCACTAATGAAAAACTGTTTTTT. Protein sequence: CSVASLTNEKLFF.

V gene TRBV9 combines with J gene TRBJ2-3; the D is unclear. CDR1 is SGDLS, CDR2 YYNGEE, per germline. The CDR3 sequence is 12 residues long. The V and J ends lost 0 bases and 9 bases respectively, with 8 bases between them. CDR3 amino acids: CASSVEGGTQYF. DNA of the CDR3: TGTGCCAGCAGCGTAGAGGGTGGGACGCAGTATTTT.

The sample holds a few counts of this clonotype. The genes are TRBV19 and TRBJ2-2, with a possible D match to TRBD2 (7 bases). Trimming took off 7 bases at V and 0 bases at J, with 15 bases between the two ends. The CDR3 loop spans 16 amino acids. Per germline, CDR1 LNHDA and CDR2 SQIVND (reference sequence). CDR3 residues: CASIGGRRANTGELFF. The CDR3 DNA reads as TGTGCCAGTATCGGGGGGCGACGGGCGAACACCGGGGAGCTGTTTTTT.

The chain joins TRBV19 to TRBJ1-2; a possible D gene is TRBD1 (5 bases). There are 14 residues in the CDR3. Trimming cost V 5 bases and J 7 bases, with 17 bases left between them. Germline V gives CDR1 LNHDA, CDR2 SQIVND (reference sequence). The CDR3 spells CASSEQVTTGGYTF. In DNA form, the CDR3 reads TGTGCCAGTAGTGAACAGGTCACGACGGGTGGCTACACCTTC. The variable domain in full, with the rest retrieved from reference TRBV19 and TRBJ1-2, is DGGITQSPKYLFRKEGQNVTLSCEQNLNHDAMYWYRQDPGQGLRLIYYSQIVNDFQKGDIAEGYSVSREKKESFPLTVTSAQKNPTAFYLCASSEQVTTGGYTFGSGTRLTVV.

V and J are TRBV11-1 and TRBJ2-1; 7 positions match TRBD1. Germline V lookup: CDR1 SGHAT, CDR2 FQDESV (reference sequence). Unmatched junction bases numbered 7, after V lost 5 bases and J lost 0 bases. This CDR3 spans 16 amino acids. The CDR3 sequence: CASSKTGFSSYNEQFF. The CDR3 DNA sequence: TGTGCCAGCAGCAAGACAGGGTTCAGCTCCTACAATGAGCAGTTCTTC. The complete variable domain, with remaining parts taken from reference TRBV11-1 and TRBJ2-1, reads EAEVAQSPRYKITEKSQAVAFWCDPISGHATLYWYRQILGQGPELLVQFQDESVVDDSQLPKDRFSAERLKGVDSTLKIQPAELGDSAMYLCASSKTGFSSYNEQFFGPGTRLTVL.

This clonotype was seen repeatedly, ten times or more. The V and J genes are TRBV7-8 and TRBJ2-5, with 9 nucleotides matching TRBD2. The junction had 8 bases not matched to a gene; V was cut back by 1 base and J by 2 bases. CDR3 length equals 17 residues. The germline CDR1 and CDR2 sequences are SGHVS and FQNEAQ. The CDR3 region is CASSLVYATSGQETQYF. CDR3 in DNA: TGTGCCAGCAGCTTAGTATACGCGACTAGCGGACAAGAGACCCAGTACTTC.